This passage covers 30 T cell receptor beta chains from one sample sequenced in a study of cytomegalovirus exposure and HLA in healthy donors. With 60 Vbeta and 13 Jbeta primers, the PCR was carried out. The assay was immunoSEQ multiplex PCR, and TCRdb's table has in-frame clones only and misses some. This table holds about 150,000 clones, about 68% found once. The specimen was PBMCs. Every receptor here comes from a man aged 30 to 39 in good health and CMV-seronegative.

The rearrangement uses TRBV28 and TRBJ1-1; D is uncertain. The CDR3 is 15 amino acids. Trimming removed 2 bases from V and 4 bases from J, with 14 bases in between. Per the germline V gene, CDR1 is MDHEN and CDR2 is SYDVKM. CDR3 coding DNA: TGTGCCAGCAGTTTAAACCTTGGGCAGACCACTGAAGCTTTCTTT. It codes for CASSLNLGQTTEAFF. The full variable domain, its missing parts supplied by reference TRBV28 and TRBJ1-1, is DVKVTQSSRYLVKRTGEKVFLECVQDMDHENMFWYRQDPGLGLRLIYFSYDVKMKEKGDIPEGYSVSREKKERFSLILESASTNQTSMYLCASSLNLGQTTEAFFGQGTRLTVV.

The J gene is TRBJ1-6, the V gene TRBV7-8, with 7 nucleotides matching TRBD1. With 1 base clipped from V and 5 bases from J, the junction kept 8 bases outside the gene matches. This CDR3 is built from 17 residues. CDR1 is SGHVS, CDR2 FQNEAQ, per germline. The CDR3 nucleotides read TGTGCCAGCAGCTTAGGTTACAGGGGCCCTAATAATTCACCCCTCCACTTT. This sequence encodes CASSLGYRGPNNSPLHF.

V gene TRBV27 combines with J gene TRBJ1-4, with D unresolved. The CDR3 loop spans 13 amino acids. CDR1 MNHEY and CDR2 SMNVEV come from the germline V gene (reference sequence). V was cut by 5 bases and J by 4 bases, with 8 bases left in between. CDR3 nucleotide sequence: TGTGCCAGCAGTCCCCCGGGTAATGAAAAACTGTTTTTT. Protein product: CASSPPGNEKLFF.

This sequence joins TRBV28 and TRBJ1-1; 7 bases align to TRBD1. Per germline, CDR1 MDHEN and CDR2 SYDVKM. V shed 5 bases, J shed 0 bases, and the junction held 3 bases outside the gene matches. This CDR3 is built from 14 residues. This CDR3 is CASSLRGVNTEAFF. Written as DNA, the CDR3 is TGTGCCAGCAGTCTCAGGGGGGTGAACACTGAAGCTTTCTTT.

This chain connects TRBV5-6 to TRBJ1-1, with TRBD1 identical over 8 bases. The CDR3 covers 15 residues. V shed 1 base and J 10 bases; nucleotides not matched to a gene: 12. From germline, CDR1 is SGHDT and CDR2 YYEEEE. CDR3 DNA sequence: TGTGCCAGCAGCTTGCTCGACAGGGGCCGCCAGGGAGCTTTCTTT. Translation: CASSLLDRGRQGAFF.

This clone was seen more than once but under ten times. The chain carries TRBV6-1 and TRBJ1-5; D is uncertain. Germline-derived CDR1 and CDR2 are MNHNS and SASEGT. V dropped 1 base and J dropped 2 bases, with 9 bases sitting between them. This CDR3 is 15 amino acids long. The CDR3 coding sequence is TGTGCCAGCAGTGAAGGTGAGGGCGGCAATCAGCCCCAGCATTTT. As protein: CASSEGEGGNQPQHF.

The CDR3 nucleotides read TGTGCCAGCAGCTTAGGGCGGACTGAAGCTTTCTTT. Translated, it gives CASSLGRTEAFF. The chain joins TRBV13 to TRBJ1-1; no firm D call. V lost 0 bases to trimming and J lost 5 bases, with 4 bases between them. This CDR3 comprises 12 residues. Germline assignment: CDR1 PRHDT and CDR2 FYEKMQ (reference sequence). Full variable domain (remainder filled in from reference TRBV13 and TRBJ1-1): AAGVIQSPRHLIKEKRETATLKCYPIPRHDTVYWYQQGPGQDPQFLISFYEKMQSDKGSIPDRFSAQQFSDYHSELNMSSLELGDSALYFCASSLGRTEAFFGQGTRLTVV.

The V and J genes are TRBV7-9 and TRBJ2-1; 11 bases are a match to TRBD2. Germline CDR1 and CDR2: SEHNR and FQNEAQ (reference sequence). The J segment lost 1 base and the V segment lost 2 bases, leaving 7 bases of the junction unmatched. The length of the CDR3 is 18 residues. The CDR3 spells CASSLLASGGFSYNEQFF. CDR3 DNA: TGTGCCAGCAGCTTATTGGCTAGCGGGGGGTTTTCCTACAATGAGCAGTTCTTC.

The V gene is TRBV2, the J gene TRBJ2-2, with D hard to call. The CDR3 contains 13 residues. V lost 6 bases, J lost 4 bases, and 9 bases lay in between. The germline gives CDR1 SNHLY, CDR2 FYNNEI. The CDR3 here is CASRATSTGELFF. The CDR3, as DNA: TGTGCCAGCAGGGCAACAAGCACCGGGGAGCTGTTTTTT. Variable domain in full (rest from reference TRBV2 and TRBJ2-2): EPEVTQTPSHQVTQMGQEVILRCVPISNHLYFYWYRQILGQKVEFLVSFYNNEISEKSEIFDDQFSVERPDGSNFTLKIRSTKLEDSAMYFCASRATSTGELFFGEGSRLTVL.

The chain uses TRBV7-9 and TRBJ1-1, with TRBD1 matching over 7 bases. Germline CDR1 and CDR2: SEHNR and FQNEAQ (reference sequence). The CDR3 runs 15 residues. With 5 bases clipped from V and 5 bases from J, the junction kept 11 bases outside the gene matches. As DNA, the CDR3 is TGTGCCAGCAGCCGTATTGACAGGGATGGGACTGAAGCTTTCTTT. It specifies CASSRIDRDGTEAFF. The whole variable domain, filled in from reference TRBV7-9 and TRBJ1-1, reads DTGVSQNPRHKITKRGQNVTFRCDPISEHNRLYWYRQTLGQGPEFLTYFQNEAQLEKSRLLSDRFSAERPKGSFSTLEIQRTEQGDSAMYLCASSRIDRDGTEAFFGQGTRLTVV.

As to this clone: Other DNA sequences from this sample encode an identical CDR3 as well. The chain links TRBV19 to TRBJ1-1; 7 nucleotides agree with TRBD1. CDR3 length: 14 residues. With 5 bases clipped from V and 5 bases from J, the junction kept 8 bases outside the gene matches. CDR1 LNHDA and CDR2 SQIVND come from the germline V gene (reference sequence). Here the CDR3 DNA reads TGTGCCAGTAGTCCGCGACAGGGAAGAACTGAAGCTTTCTTT. Protein sequence: CASSPRQGRTEAFF.

The chain combines TRBV2 with TRBJ1-2, with 10 positions matching TRBD1. The CDR3 has 14 residues. V was pared by 6 bases and J by 7 bases, with 8 bases of the junction left unmatched. Germline V gives CDR1 SNHLY, CDR2 FYNNEI. The CDR3 spells CASSDAGQGFGYTF. In nucleotides, the CDR3 is TGTGCCAGCAGCGACGCGGGACAGGGGTTTGGCTACACCTTC. The variable domain in full, completed from reference TRBV2 and TRBJ1-2, reads EPEVTQTPSHQVTQMGQEVILRCVPISNHLYFYWYRQILGQKVEFLVSFYNNEISEKSEIFDDQFSVERPDGSNFTLKIRSTKLEDSAMYFCASSDAGQGFGYTFGSGTRLTVV.

This rearrangement joins TRBV29-1 to TRBJ1-1, with D possibly being TRBD1 (6 bases). Trimming removed 5 bases from V and 9 bases from J, with 13 bases in between. The CDR3 sequence is 11 residues long. Germline lookup yields CDR1 SQVTM and CDR2 ANQGSEA. The chain's CDR3 is CSVRQAGQAFF. CDR3 DNA sequence: TGCAGCGTTCGACAGGCCGGCCAAGCTTTCTTT.

The table lists this clone with a few counts. The CDR3 sequence is CASSLRGTSGGNEQYF. CDR3 DNA sequence: TGTGCCAGCAGTTTACGAGGGACTAGCGGGGGGAACGAGCAGTACTTC. The chain couples TRBV27 to TRBJ2-5; 15 nucleotides align to TRBD2. The J call may be wrong; the DNA end is better matched by TRBJ2-7. Germline loops: CDR1 MNHEY, CDR2 SMNVEV (reference sequence). CDR3 length equals 16 residues.

The CDR3 nucleotides are TGCGCCAGCAGCTTTACAGGGGGCACTGAAGCTTTCTTT. Translation: CASSFTGGTEAFF. The V and J genes are TRBV5-1 and TRBJ1-1, with 8 nucleotides matching TRBD1. Germline V gives CDR1 SGHRS, CDR2 YFSETQ. The CDR3 has 13 amino acids. Trimming at V came to 2 bases and at J to 4 bases, leaving 1 base not matched to a gene.

The chain recombines TRBV28 with TRBJ1-6; TRBD1 might be the D (5 bases). CDR1 and CDR2 (germline): MDHEN, SYDVKM. V gave up 4 bases and J gave up 2 bases, with 12 bases separating them. This CDR3 has 16 amino acids. CDR3: CASSSQGFTYNSPLHF. Written as DNA, the CDR3 is TGTGCCAGCAGTTCGCAGGGTTTCACCTATAATTCACCCCTCCACTTT.

This clone showed up just a few times. The CDR3 protein is CASSLLGLAGGSTDTQYF. For the CDR3, the DNA is TGCGCCAGCAGCTTATTGGGACTAGCGGGGGGAAGCACAGATACGCAGTATTTT. The chain joins TRBV5-1 to TRBJ2-3; 15 nucleotides align to TRBD2. Germline values: CDR1 SGHRS, CDR2 YFSETQ. The V and J ends lost 2 bases and 0 bases, in that order; junction bases with no gene match: 4. The CDR3 runs 18 residues.

The V and J genes are TRBV27 and TRBJ1-2; 8 nucleotides align to TRBD1. CDR1 MNHEY and CDR2 SMNVEV come from the germline V gene (reference sequence). The ends lost 5 bases at V and 4 bases at J; junction bases unmatched: 9. The CDR3 covers 15 residues. The chain's CDR3 is CASSPRQGPSYGYTF. The DNA for the CDR3 is TGTGCCAGCAGTCCCCGACAGGGGCCCTCCTATGGCTACACCTTC.

The gene calls are TRBV13 and TRBJ2-3; 8 nucleotides agree with TRBD1. Germline loops: CDR1 PRHDT, CDR2 FYEKMQ (reference sequence). This CDR3 contains 14 residues. V shed 5 bases, J shed 3 bases, and the junction held 4 bases outside the gene matches. CDR3 sequence (DNA): TGTGCCAGCAGCACTCGGGACAGGACAGATACGCAGTATTTT. Protein product: CASSTRDRTDTQYF.

The V call is TRBV7-9, the J call TRBJ2-3, with TRBD2 identical over 9 bases. Germline-derived CDR1 and CDR2 are SEHNR and FQNEAQ (reference sequence). Trimming removed 3 bases from V and 6 bases from J; junction bases left unmatched: 4. This CDR3 is 14 amino acids long. The chain's CDR3 is CASSFAGGRDTQYF. CDR3 in DNA: TGTGCCAGCAGCTTTGCGGGGGGGCGGGATACGCAGTATTTT.

The rearrangement links TRBV11-2 to TRBJ1-1; the match to TRBD1 covers 10 bases. Germline V gives CDR1 SGHAT, CDR2 FQNNGV. The CDR3 extends over 16 amino acids. With V trimmed by 5 bases and J by 5 bases, 11 bases remained unmatched. The CDR3 loop is CASSPLTGGAETEAFF. The DNA of the CDR3 is TGTGCCAGCAGCCCTCTGACAGGGGGCGCGGAGACTGAAGCTTTCTTT.

The genes are TRBV25-1 and TRBJ1-6, with 8 nucleotides matching TRBD1. V was clipped by 4 bases and J by 5 bases; unmatched bases: 1. This CDR3 has 14 residues. Germline V gene sequence: CDR1 MGHDK, CDR2 SYGVNS. The CDR3 DNA reads TGTGCCAGCAGTGTGACAGGGGATAATTCACCCCTCCACTTT. Its translation: CASSVTGDNSPLHF.

The rearrangement joins TRBV5-1 to TRBJ1-3, with D hard to call. The germline gives CDR1 SGHRS, CDR2 YFSETQ. This CDR3 contains 14 residues. V shed 0 bases and J shed 4 bases, with 8 bases lying between them. The CDR3 region is CASSLDPGGNTIYF. The CDR3 DNA follows: TGCGCCAGCAGCTTGGACCCCGGGGGAAACACCATATATTTT.

This chain uses TRBV28 with TRBJ1-4, with D unresolved. CDR3 length: 13 amino acids. V lost 7 bases, J lost 4 bases, and 10 bases lay in between. The V gene's germline CDR1 is MDHEN and CDR2 SYDVKM. The CDR3 DNA reads TGTGCCAGCAAAAGCAAGTATAATGAAAAACTGTTTTTT. Translation: CASKSKYNEKLFF.

This clone has only one observation. The chain combines TRBV28 with TRBJ2-2; TRBD1 matches at 8 bases. Unmatched junction bases numbered 11, after V lost 5 bases and J lost 3 bases. CDR1 is MDHEN, CDR2 SYDVKM, per germline. The CDR3 contains 17 residues. CDR3 in amino acids: CASSSPQTGEYTGELFF. The CDR3 DNA follows: TGTGCCAGCAGTAGCCCGCAGACAGGGGAGTACACCGGGGAGCTGTTTTTT.

The V gene is TRBV18, the J gene TRBJ2-2; possible D gene TRBD1, 5 bases. The V gene lost 3 bases and the J gene lost 2 bases, with 13 bases spanning the gap. CDR1 and CDR2 from the germline V gene are KGHSH and LQKENI. The CDR3 has 16 amino acids. In nucleotides, the CDR3 is TGTGCCAGCTCACCTATGGGCCAGGGAAACACCGGGGAGCTGTTTTTT. Translation gives CASSPMGQGNTGELFF.

The chain employs TRBV7-3 and TRBJ2-3; a weak D match, TRBD2 (6 bases). CDR3 length: 15 residues. Germline V gene data show CDR1 as SGHTA and CDR2 as FQGTGA. Trimming cost V 5 bases and J 4 bases, with 16 bases left between them. The CDR3 spells CASSPGDRVADTQYF. The CDR3, as DNA: TGTGCCAGCAGCCCGGGGGATAGGGTGGCAGATACGCAGTATTTT.

V is TRBV5-1 and J is TRBJ2-5; 7 nucleotides line up with TRBD2. This CDR3 spans 14 amino acids. Germline assignment: CDR1 SGHRS and CDR2 YFSETQ. V was pared by 2 bases and J by 3 bases, with 4 bases of the junction left unmatched. The CDR3: CASSFGGTEETQYF. In DNA, the CDR3 is TGCGCCAGCAGCTTCGGGGGGACGGAAGAGACCCAGTACTTC.

This clone occurred once. The chain combines TRBV6-5 with TRBJ1-1; possibly TRBD1 for D (5 bases). The CDR3 has 14 residues. V lost 4 bases to trimming and J lost 7 bases, with 16 bases between them. CDR1 and CDR2 (germline): MNHEY, SVGAGI. The CDR3 region has the DNA TGTGCCAGCAGTTCCTCGCCAGGGTGGGGTGAAGCTTTCTTT. Amino acids: CASSSSPGWGEAFF.

The gene calls are TRBV9 and TRBJ1-3, with TRBD1 matching 7 bases. J gave up 2 bases and V 3 bases, and 2 bases lay outside the gene matches. The CDR3 is made up of 14 amino acids. Germline lookup yields CDR1 SGDLS and CDR2 YYNGEE. The CDR3 DNA follows: TGTGCCAGCAGCGCCCAGGGGGCTGGAAACACCATATATTTT. Its translation is CASSAQGAGNTIYF.